This TCR beta chain appears in the sequencing data of a study of T cell clones after liver transplantation. Study information: As an antigen-independent comparator, third-party-reactive TCRbeta sequences came from pre-transplant mixed lymphocyte reactions. Findings and limits, study-wide: The donor-reactive repertoire was only partly measurable in a couple of subjects, lacking donor cells. Compared with third party-reactive sequences, donor-reactive ones declined more, independent of withdrawal success.

The repertoire was sequenced with immunoSEQ multiplex PCR; TCRdb's copy has only in-frame clones and lacks some. The sample lists around 70,000 clones, 80% to 95% seen once, with over 0.9% in the top ten. As regards this clone: What it binds is unknown.

Germline CDR1 SGHVS, CDR2 FNYEAQ. The V segment lost 4 bases and the J segment 5 bases; nucleotides outside the gene matches: 9. This CDR3 is built from 16 residues. The source was CD4+ T cells from blood, collected about 25 months after liver transplant. The V gene is TRBV7-6, the J gene TRBJ2-5; 11 bases are a match to TRBD2. The clonotype originates from a human patient who received a liver transplant. Some of the T cells may derive from the graft donor. CDR3 region: CASSSIAGGMRETQYF. In DNA form, the CDR3 reads TGTGCCAGCAGCTCCATAGCGGGAGGGATGAGGGAGACCCAGTACTTC.